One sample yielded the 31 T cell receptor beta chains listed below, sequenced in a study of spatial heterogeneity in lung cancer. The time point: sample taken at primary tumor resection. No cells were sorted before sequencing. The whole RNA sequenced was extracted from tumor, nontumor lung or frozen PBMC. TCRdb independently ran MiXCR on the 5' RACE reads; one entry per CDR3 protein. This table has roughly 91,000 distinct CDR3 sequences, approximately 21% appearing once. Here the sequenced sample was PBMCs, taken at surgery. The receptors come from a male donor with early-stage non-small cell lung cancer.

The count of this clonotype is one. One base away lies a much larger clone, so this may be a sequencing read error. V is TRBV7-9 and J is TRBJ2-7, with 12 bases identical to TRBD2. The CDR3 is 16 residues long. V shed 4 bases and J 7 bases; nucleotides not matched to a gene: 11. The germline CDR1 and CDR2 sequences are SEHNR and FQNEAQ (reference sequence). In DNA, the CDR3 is TGTGCCAGCAGCTCCCATTCTAGCGGGGGGGTCAGTGAGCAGTACTTC. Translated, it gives CASSSHSSGGVSEQYF.

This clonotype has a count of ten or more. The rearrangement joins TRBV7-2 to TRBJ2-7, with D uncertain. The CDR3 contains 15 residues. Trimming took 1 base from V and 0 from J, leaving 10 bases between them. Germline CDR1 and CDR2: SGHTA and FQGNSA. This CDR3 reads CASSLGSLASYEQYF. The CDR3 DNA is TGTGCCAGCAGCTTAGGTAGTCTCGCCTCCTACGAGCAGTACTTC. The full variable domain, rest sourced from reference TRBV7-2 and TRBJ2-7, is GAGVSQSPSNKVTEKGKDVELRCDPISGHTALYWYRQSLGQGLEFLIYFQGNSAPDKSGLPSDRFSAERTGGSVSTLTIQRTQQEDSAVYLCASSLGSLASYEQYFGPGTRLTVT.

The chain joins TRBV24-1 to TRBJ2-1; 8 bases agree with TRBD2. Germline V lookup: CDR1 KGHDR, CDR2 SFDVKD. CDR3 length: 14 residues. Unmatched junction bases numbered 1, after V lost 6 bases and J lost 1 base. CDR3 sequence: CATSPGGSYNEQFF. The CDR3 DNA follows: TGTGCCACCAGTCCGGGAGGGTCCTACAATGAGCAGTTCTTC.

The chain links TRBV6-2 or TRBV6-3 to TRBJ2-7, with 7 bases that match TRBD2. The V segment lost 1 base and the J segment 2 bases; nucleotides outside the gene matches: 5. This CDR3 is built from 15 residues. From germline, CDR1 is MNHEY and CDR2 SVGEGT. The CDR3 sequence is CASSYFLAATYEQYF. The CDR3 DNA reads TGTGCCAGCAGTTACTTTCTAGCGGCTACCTACGAGCAGTACTTC.

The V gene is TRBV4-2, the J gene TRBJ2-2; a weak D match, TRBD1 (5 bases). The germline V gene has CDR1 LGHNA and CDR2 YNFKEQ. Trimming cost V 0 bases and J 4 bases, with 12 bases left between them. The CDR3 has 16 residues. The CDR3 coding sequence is TGTGCCAGCAGCCAAGAGTTAAGGGGTGTCACCGGGGAGCTGTTTTTT. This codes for CASSQELRGVTGELFF.

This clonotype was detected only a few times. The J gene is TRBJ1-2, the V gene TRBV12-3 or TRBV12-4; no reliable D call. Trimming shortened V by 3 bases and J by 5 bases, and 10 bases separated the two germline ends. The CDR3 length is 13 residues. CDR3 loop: CASSFMAEYGYTF. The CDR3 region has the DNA TGTGCCAGCAGTTTTATGGCCGAATATGGCTACACCTTC.

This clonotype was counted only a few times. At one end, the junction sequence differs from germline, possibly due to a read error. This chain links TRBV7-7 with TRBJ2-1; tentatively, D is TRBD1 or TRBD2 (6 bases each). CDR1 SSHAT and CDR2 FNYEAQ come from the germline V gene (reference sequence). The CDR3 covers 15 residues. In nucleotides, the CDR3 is TGTGCTAGCAGCCCACTAGCAGGGGTGGCGGGTGAGCAGTTCTTC. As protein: CASSPLAGVAGEQFF.

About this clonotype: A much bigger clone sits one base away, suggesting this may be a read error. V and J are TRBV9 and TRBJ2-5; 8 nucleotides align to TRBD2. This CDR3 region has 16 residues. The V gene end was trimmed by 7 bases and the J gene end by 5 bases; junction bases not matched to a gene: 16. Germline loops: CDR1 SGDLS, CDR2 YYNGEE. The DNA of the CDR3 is TGTGCCAGCGGCCCCCTTTCGGGGGGGCCCGGGGAGACCCAGTACTTC. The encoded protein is CASGPLSGGPGETQYF.

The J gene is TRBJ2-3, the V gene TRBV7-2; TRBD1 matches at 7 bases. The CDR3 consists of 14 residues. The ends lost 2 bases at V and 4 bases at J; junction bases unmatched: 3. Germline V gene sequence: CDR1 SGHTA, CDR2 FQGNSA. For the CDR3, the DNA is TGTGCCAGCAGCTTAAACAGGGGAGCAGATACGCAGTATTTT. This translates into CASSLNRGADTQYF.

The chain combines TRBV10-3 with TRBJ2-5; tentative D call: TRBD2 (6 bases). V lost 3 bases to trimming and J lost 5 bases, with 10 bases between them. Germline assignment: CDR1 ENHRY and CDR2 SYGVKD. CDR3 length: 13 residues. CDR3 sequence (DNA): TGTGCCATCAGTGAAGGCGGAGGGGAGACCCAGTACTTC. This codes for CAISEGGGETQYF.

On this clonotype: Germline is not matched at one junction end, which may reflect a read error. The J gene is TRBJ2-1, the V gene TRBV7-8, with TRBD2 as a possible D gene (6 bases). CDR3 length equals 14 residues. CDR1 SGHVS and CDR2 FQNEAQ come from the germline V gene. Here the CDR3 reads CTSTTGVRYNEQFF. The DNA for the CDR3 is TGTACCAGCACCACGGGGGTTCGGTACAATGAGCAGTTCTTC. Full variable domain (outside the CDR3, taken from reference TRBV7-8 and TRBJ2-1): GAGVSQSPRYKVAKRGQDVALRCDPISGHVSLFWYQQALGQGPEFLTYFQNEAQLDKSGLPSDRFFAERPEGSVSTLKIQRTQQEDSAVYLCTSTTGVRYNEQFFGPGTRLTVL.

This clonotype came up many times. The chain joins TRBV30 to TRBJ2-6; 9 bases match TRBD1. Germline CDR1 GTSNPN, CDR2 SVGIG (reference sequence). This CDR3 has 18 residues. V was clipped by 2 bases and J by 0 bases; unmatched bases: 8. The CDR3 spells CAWSLTGQGTSGANVLTF. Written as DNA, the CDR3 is TGTGCCTGGAGTTTGACTGGACAGGGGACCTCTGGGGCCAACGTCCTGACTTTC.

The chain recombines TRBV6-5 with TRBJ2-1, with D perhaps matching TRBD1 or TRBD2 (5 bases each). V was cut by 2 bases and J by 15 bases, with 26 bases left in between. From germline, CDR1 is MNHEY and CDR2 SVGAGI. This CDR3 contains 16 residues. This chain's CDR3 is CASSYSEGSSLGVRFF. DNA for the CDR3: TGTGCCAGCAGTTACAGTGAGGGGAGTTCCCTCGGGGTCCGGTTCTTC.

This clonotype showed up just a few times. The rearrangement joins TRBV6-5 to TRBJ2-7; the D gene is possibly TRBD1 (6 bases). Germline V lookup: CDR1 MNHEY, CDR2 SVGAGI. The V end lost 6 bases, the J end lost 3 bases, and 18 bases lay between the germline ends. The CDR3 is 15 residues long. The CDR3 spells CASSNYPTGNYEQYF. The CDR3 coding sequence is TGTGCCAGCAGCAATTATCCGACAGGCAACTACGAGCAGTACTTC.

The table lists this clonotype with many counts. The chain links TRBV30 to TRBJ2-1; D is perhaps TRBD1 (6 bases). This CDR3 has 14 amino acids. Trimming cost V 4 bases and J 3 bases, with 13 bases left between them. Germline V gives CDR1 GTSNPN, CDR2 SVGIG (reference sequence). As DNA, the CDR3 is TGTGCCTGGATTCCAGGGGACGTCTACAATGAGCAGTTCTTC. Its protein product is CAWIPGDVYNEQFF.

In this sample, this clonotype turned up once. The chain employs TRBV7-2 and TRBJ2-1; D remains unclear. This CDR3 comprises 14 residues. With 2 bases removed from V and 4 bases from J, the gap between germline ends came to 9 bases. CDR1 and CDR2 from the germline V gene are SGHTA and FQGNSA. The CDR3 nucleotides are TGTGCCAGCAGCTTATTAAGCTATTACAATGAGCAGTTCTTC. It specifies CASSLLSYYNEQFF.

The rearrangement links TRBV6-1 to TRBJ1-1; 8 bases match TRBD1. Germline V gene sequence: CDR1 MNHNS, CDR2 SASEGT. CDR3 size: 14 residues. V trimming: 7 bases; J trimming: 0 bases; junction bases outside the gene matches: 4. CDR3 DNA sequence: TGTGCCAGCACGGCAGGGGGCTTGAACACTGAAGCTTTCTTT. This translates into CASTAGGLNTEAFF.

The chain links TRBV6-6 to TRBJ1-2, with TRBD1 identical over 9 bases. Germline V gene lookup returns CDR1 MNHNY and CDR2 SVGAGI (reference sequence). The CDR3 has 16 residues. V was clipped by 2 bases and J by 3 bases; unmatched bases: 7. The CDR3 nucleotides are TGTGCCAGCAGTTACCTCGGCGACAGGGGGGACTATGGCTACACCTTC. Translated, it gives CASSYLGDRGDYGYTF.

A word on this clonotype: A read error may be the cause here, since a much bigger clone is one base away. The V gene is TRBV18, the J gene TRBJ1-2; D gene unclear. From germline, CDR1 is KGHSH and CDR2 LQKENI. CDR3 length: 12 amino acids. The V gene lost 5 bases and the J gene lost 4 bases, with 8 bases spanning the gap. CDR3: CASSSTVYGYTF. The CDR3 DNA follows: TGTGCCAGCTCATCAACAGTCTATGGCTACACCTTC.

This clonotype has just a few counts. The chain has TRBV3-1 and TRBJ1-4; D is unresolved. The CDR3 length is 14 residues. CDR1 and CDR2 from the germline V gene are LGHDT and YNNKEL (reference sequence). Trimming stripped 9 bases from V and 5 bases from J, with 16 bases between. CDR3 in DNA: TGTGCCAGTCGGCTGTCGGGAAGGAATGAAAAACTGTTTTTT. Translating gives CASRLSGRNEKLFF.

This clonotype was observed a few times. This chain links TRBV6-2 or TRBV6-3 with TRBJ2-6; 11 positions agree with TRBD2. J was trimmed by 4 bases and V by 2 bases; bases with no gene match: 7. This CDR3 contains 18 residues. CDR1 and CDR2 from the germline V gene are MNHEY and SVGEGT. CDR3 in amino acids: CASSYDGSGGDGANVLTF. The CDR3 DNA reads TGTGCCAGCAGTTACGATGGTAGCGGGGGGGACGGGGCCAACGTCCTGACTTTC.

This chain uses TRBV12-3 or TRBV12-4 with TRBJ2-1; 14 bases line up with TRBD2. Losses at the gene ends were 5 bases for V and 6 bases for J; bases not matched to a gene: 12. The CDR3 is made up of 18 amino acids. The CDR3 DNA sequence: TGTGCCAGCAGTCCCGGGACTAGCGGGGGACTTTTTCGCAATGAGCAGTTCTTC. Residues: CASSPGTSGGLFRNEQFF.

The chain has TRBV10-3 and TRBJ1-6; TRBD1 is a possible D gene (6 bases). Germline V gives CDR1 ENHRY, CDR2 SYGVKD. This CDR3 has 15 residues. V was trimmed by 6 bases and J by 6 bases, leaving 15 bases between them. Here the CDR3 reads CAIRGEQGGNSPLHF. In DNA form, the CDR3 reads TGTGCCATCAGGGGGGAACAGGGTGGTAATTCACCCCTCCACTTT.

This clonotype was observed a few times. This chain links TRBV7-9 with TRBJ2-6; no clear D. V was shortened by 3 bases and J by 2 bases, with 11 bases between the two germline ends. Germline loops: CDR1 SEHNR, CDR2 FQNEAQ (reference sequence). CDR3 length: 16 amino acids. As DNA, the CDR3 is TGTGCCAGCAGCTTGGGAACTTTTGCTGGGGCCAACGTCCTGACTTTC. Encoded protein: CASSLGTFAGANVLTF.

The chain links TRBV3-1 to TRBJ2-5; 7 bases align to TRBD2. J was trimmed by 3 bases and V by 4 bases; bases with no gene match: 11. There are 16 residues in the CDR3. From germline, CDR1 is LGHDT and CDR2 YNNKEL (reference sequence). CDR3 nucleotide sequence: TGTGCCAGCAGCCCTGTGTGGGGGGGAGGGGAAGAGACCCAGTACTTC. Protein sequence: CASSPVWGGGEETQYF.

CDR3 coding DNA: TGTGCCAGCAGCTTGGACTCGGATTCACCCCTCCACTTT. Translating gives CASSLDSDSPLHF. V is TRBV5-4 and J is TRBJ1-6; no reliable D call. Looked up from germline, CDR1 is SGHNT and CDR2 is YYREEE (reference sequence). V was trimmed by 0 bases and J by 8 bases, leaving 6 bases between them. The CDR3 has 13 residues. Using reference TRBV5-4 and TRBJ1-6 for the parts outside the CDR3, the full variable domain is ETGVTQSPTHLIKTRGQQVTLRCSSQSGHNTVSWYQQALGQGPQFIFQYYREEENGRGNFPPRFSGLQFPNYSSELNVNALELDDSALYLCASSLDSDSPLHFGNGTRLTVT.

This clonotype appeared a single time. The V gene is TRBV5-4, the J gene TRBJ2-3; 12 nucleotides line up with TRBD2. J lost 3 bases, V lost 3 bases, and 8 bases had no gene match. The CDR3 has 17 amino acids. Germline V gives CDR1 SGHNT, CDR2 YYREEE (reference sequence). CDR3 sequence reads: CASSWDLAGGPTDTQYF. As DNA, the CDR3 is TGTGCCAGCAGCTGGGACCTAGCGGGGGGGCCGACAGATACGCAGTATTTT.

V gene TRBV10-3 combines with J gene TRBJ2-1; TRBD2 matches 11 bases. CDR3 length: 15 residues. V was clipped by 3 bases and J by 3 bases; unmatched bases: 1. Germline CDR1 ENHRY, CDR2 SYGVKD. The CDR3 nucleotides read TGTGCCATCAGTGACGGACTAGCGGGCTACAATGAGCAGTTCTTC. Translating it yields CAISDGLAGYNEQFF.

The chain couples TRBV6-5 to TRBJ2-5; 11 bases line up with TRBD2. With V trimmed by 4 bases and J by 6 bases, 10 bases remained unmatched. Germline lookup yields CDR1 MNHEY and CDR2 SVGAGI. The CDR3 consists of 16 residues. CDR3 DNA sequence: TGTGCCAGCAGTTTTTCCGGGACTAGCGGCAAGAAGACCCAGTACTTC. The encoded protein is CASSFSGTSGKKTQYF.

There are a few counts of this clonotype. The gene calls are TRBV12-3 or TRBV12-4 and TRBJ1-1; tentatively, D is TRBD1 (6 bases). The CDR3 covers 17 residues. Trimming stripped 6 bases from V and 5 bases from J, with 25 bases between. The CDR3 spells CASSPSPGGGRVTEAFF. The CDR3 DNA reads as TGTGCCAGCAGCCCTTCCCCCGGGGGGGGCAGGGTTACTGAAGCTTTCTTT.

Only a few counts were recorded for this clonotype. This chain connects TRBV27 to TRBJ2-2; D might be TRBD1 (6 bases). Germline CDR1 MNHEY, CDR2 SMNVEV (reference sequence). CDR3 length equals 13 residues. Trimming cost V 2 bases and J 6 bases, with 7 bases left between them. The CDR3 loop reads CASSLTGPGELFF. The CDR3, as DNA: TGTGCCAGCAGTTTAACAGGGCCCGGGGAGCTGTTTTTT.